Listed below are T cell receptor beta chains from one sample, sequenced in a study of OX40 agonist ivuxolimab in advanced cancers. Measured with immunoSEQ multiplex PCR; TCRdb has only the in-frame clones, and not every one. The sample records 45,000 to 60,000 clones, roughly 86% being singletons. The material sequenced was CD4+ or CD8+ T cells sorted from blood, taken in a trial of the OX40 agonist ivuxolimab. The origin of the receptors is an adult with an advanced solid tumor such as melanoma, head and neck, liver or kidney cancer. Each CDR3 is given with its conserved first and last residue. The order of the fields is D gene, V gene, clone size, J gene, CDR3 DNA, CDR3 protein. A D gene is named only where the DNA matches it firmly. The size field is filled for only some rows; it gives once, few, many or a size class.

d_gene: TRBD1; v_gene: TRBV19; abundance: -; j_gene: TRBJ2-4; CDR3nt: TGTGCCAGTAGTATATATTATCGACAGGGGGTAAACATTCAGTACTTC; CDR3aa: CASSIYYRQGVNIQYF
d_gene: -; v_gene: TRBV30; abundance: few; j_gene: TRBJ1-1; CDR3nt: TGTGCCTACTCGTCCGGGTTGAACACTGAAGCTTTCTTT; CDR3aa: CAYSSGLNTEAFF
d_gene: TRBD2; v_gene: TRBV9; abundance: -; j_gene: TRBJ2-3; CDR3nt: TGTGCCAGCAGCTCCGGGACTAGCGACTTCACAGATACGCAGTATTTT; CDR3aa: CASSSGTSDFTDTQYF
d_gene: TRBD1; v_gene: TRBV5-1; abundance: -; j_gene: TRBJ2-7; CDR3nt: TGCGCCAGCAGCTTAGTAGGACAGGGGGGCTCTCAGTACTTC; CDR3aa: CASSLVGQGGSQYF
d_gene: -; v_gene: TRBV7-3; abundance: -; j_gene: TRBJ1-1; CDR3nt: TGTGCCAGCAGCTTGCGACGGAACACTGAAGCTTTCTTT; CDR3aa: CASSLRRNTEAFF
d_gene: -; v_gene: TRBV5-1; abundance: -; j_gene: TRBJ1-1; CDR3nt: TGCGCCAGCAGAGACGGACGAGGCGGGGTAAACACTGAAGCTTTCTTT; CDR3aa: CASRDGRGGVNTEAFF
d_gene: TRBD2; v_gene: TRBV7-2; abundance: -; j_gene: TRBJ2-5; CDR3nt: TGTGCCAGCAGCCCCCCCGGCGGGAGACAGGAGACCCAGTACTTC; CDR3aa: CASSPPGGRQETQYF
d_gene: -; v_gene: TRBV7-3; abundance: -; j_gene: TRBJ2-1; CDR3nt: TGTGCCAGCAGCTTATCCGAAAACTCCAATGAGCAGTTCTTC; CDR3aa: CASSLSENSNEQFF
d_gene: -; v_gene: TRBV19; abundance: -; j_gene: TRBJ2-3; CDR3nt: TGTGCCAGTAGTCTCACCGGGAGCACAGATACGCAGTATTTT; CDR3aa: CASSLTGSTDTQYF
d_gene: -; v_gene: TRBV6-5; abundance: -; j_gene: TRBJ2-7; CDR3nt: TGTGCCAGCAGTTACTCTTGGAGCTCCTACGAGCAGTACTTC; CDR3aa: CASSYSWSSYEQYF
d_gene: -; v_gene: TRBV29-1; abundance: -; j_gene: TRBJ2-7; CDR3nt: TGCAGCGTTGGTGTCCCCCGCCACGAGCAGTACTTC; CDR3aa: CSVGVPRHEQYF
d_gene: TRBD1; v_gene: TRBV28; abundance: -; j_gene: TRBJ1-1; CDR3nt: TGTGCCAGCAGTTTATCGTATACAGGGGGGGGCACTGAAGCTTTCTTT; CDR3aa: CASSLSYTGGGTEAFF
d_gene: TRBD1; v_gene: TRBV15; abundance: -; j_gene: TRBJ1-1; CDR3nt: TGTGCCACCAGTCGGACAGGGACGGAGGTGGGGTTCTTT; CDR3aa: CATSRTGTEVGFF
d_gene: -; v_gene: TRBV18; abundance: -; j_gene: TRBJ2-2; CDR3nt: TGTGCCAGCTCACGTAATCAGGAGAACACCGGGGAGCTGTTTTTT; CDR3aa: CASSRNQENTGELFF
d_gene: -; v_gene: TRBV5-1; abundance: -; j_gene: TRBJ2-1; CDR3nt: TGCGCCAGCAGCTTGCTAGCCCCCAATGAGCAGTTCTTC; CDR3aa: CASSLLAPNEQFF
d_gene: TRBD1; v_gene: TRBV5-4; abundance: -; j_gene: TRBJ1-2; CDR3nt: TGTGCCAGCAGCTTGGGGCAAGGGGGCGGCTACACCTTC; CDR3aa: CASSLGQGGGYTF
d_gene: -; v_gene: TRBV19; abundance: -; j_gene: TRBJ2-3; CDR3nt: TGTGCCAGTAGTATACTGCCATCTAGCACAGATACGCAGTATTTT; CDR3aa: CASSILPSSTDTQYF
d_gene: -; v_gene: TRBV27; abundance: -; j_gene: TRBJ2-3; CDR3nt: TGTGCCAGCAGAAGGAGCGTGCGGGCCGCAGATACGCAGTATTTT; CDR3aa: CASRRSVRAADTQYF
d_gene: -; v_gene: TRBV5-1; abundance: -; j_gene: TRBJ1-4; CDR3nt: TGCGCCAGCAGCTTGGGGCAGGGTGCTGAAAAACTGTTTTTT; CDR3aa: CASSLGQGAEKLFF
d_gene: -; v_gene: TRBV5-1; abundance: medium-sized; j_gene: TRBJ1-2; CDR3nt: TGCGCCAGCAGCTTGGGTTCAGGGAGTCGGAACTATGGCTACACCTTC; CDR3aa: CASSLGSGSRNYGYTF
d_gene: -; v_gene: TRBV5-1; abundance: once; j_gene: TRBJ2-5; CDR3nt: TGCGCCAGCAGCTTGTTCGGGGCTCATGAAGAGACCCAGTACTTC; CDR3aa: CASSLFGAHEETQYF
d_gene: TRBD1; v_gene: TRBV30; abundance: -; j_gene: TRBJ2-4; CDR3nt: TGTGCCTGGACAGGGGGAGAAAATGCAGCCAAAAACATTCAGTACTTC; CDR3aa: CAWTGGENAAKNIQYF
d_gene: -; v_gene: TRBV28; abundance: -; j_gene: TRBJ1-5; CDR3nt: TGTGCCAGCAGTCGTTTCGGGGGAGGAGGTCAGCCCCAGCATTTT; CDR3aa: CASSRFGGGGQPQHF
d_gene: -; v_gene: TRBV7-8; abundance: few; j_gene: TRBJ2-1; CDR3nt: TGTGCCAGCAGCTTGGCCCCGTCCGATGAGCAGTTCTTC; CDR3aa: CASSLAPSDEQFF
d_gene: TRBD2; v_gene: TRBV9; abundance: -; j_gene: TRBJ2-3; CDR3nt: TGTGCCAGCAGCGTAGCCCCTCGAGGCGGGAGGTCAATTAGGGATACGCAGTATTTT; CDR3aa: CASSVAPRGGRSIRDTQYF
d_gene: -; v_gene: TRBV5-4; abundance: once; j_gene: TRBJ2-1; CDR3nt: TGTGCCAGCAGCTTGGCAGGGGTGTCCTACAATGAGCAGTTCTTC; CDR3aa: CASSLAGVSYNEQFF
d_gene: -; v_gene: TRBV10-3; abundance: -; j_gene: TRBJ2-6; CDR3nt: TGTGCCATCAGTGGCCAGGCTGGGGCCAACGTCCTGACTTTC; CDR3aa: CAISGQAGANVLTF
d_gene: TRBD1; v_gene: TRBV7-3; abundance: -; j_gene: TRBJ1-1; CDR3nt: TGTGCCAGCAGCGTAGGACAGGGCCTTGAAGCTTTCTTT; CDR3aa: CASSVGQGLEAFF
d_gene: -; v_gene: TRBV7-2; abundance: -; j_gene: TRBJ2-2; CDR3nt: TGTGCCAGCAGCCGACCCGGGGAGGGGGAGCTGTTTTTT; CDR3aa: CASSRPGEGELFF
d_gene: TRBD2; v_gene: TRBV5-4; abundance: -; j_gene: TRBJ2-5; CDR3nt: TGTGCCAGCAGCCGGGGGGTGGGAGCGGGAGAAGAGACCCAGTACTTC; CDR3aa: CASSRGVGAGEETQYF
d_gene: TRBD2; v_gene: TRBV7-3; abundance: -; j_gene: TRBJ2-1; CDR3nt: TGTGCCAGCAGCGCGACTAGCGGGAGACAGTTCTTC; CDR3aa: CASSATSGRQFF
d_gene: TRBD2; v_gene: TRBV4-1; abundance: medium-sized; j_gene: TRBJ2-7; CDR3nt: TGCGCCAGCAGCCCCCAAAGGGCTAGCGGCCTCTACGAGCAGTACTTC; CDR3aa: CASSPQRASGLYEQYF
d_gene: -; v_gene: TRBV18; abundance: -; j_gene: TRBJ2-1; CDR3nt: TGTGCCAGCTCACCCCAGACAGAGAACGAGCGATTCTTC; CDR3aa: CASSPQTENERFF
d_gene: -; v_gene: TRBV6-1; abundance: -; j_gene: TRBJ2-1; CDR3nt: TGTGCCAGCAGTGAATCGATGGCAGCATACAATGAGCAGTTCTTC; CDR3aa: CASSESMAAYNEQFF
d_gene: TRBD2; v_gene: TRBV29-1; abundance: once; j_gene: TRBJ2-7; CDR3nt: TGCAGCGTTTCTAGCGGGACCTACGAGCAGTACTTC; CDR3aa: CSVSSGTYEQYF
d_gene: -; v_gene: TRBV6-5; abundance: -; j_gene: TRBJ1-6; CDR3nt: TGTGCCAGCAGGGCGGCCTGGGACTCACCCCTCCACTTT; CDR3aa: CASRAAWDSPLHF
d_gene: -; v_gene: TRBV2; abundance: -; j_gene: TRBJ2-1; CDR3nt: TGTGCCAGCCAACGACGGATATACAATGAGCAGTTCTTC; CDR3aa: CASQRRIYNEQFF
d_gene: -; v_gene: TRBV30; abundance: -; j_gene: TRBJ1-1; CDR3nt: TGTGCCTGGAGCACCCCGAGGGGATTGAACACTGAAGCTTTCTTT; CDR3aa: CAWSTPRGLNTEAFF
d_gene: -; v_gene: TRBV5-1; abundance: -; j_gene: TRBJ2-1; CDR3nt: TGCGCCAGCAGCTTCGACCAGGGGTACAATGAGCAGTTCTTC; CDR3aa: CASSFDQGYNEQFF
d_gene: -; v_gene: TRBV7-9; abundance: -; j_gene: TRBJ1-4; CDR3nt: TGTGCCAGCAGCGCCGGGACCTTACAAAATGAAAAACTGTTTTTT; CDR3aa: CASSAGTLQNEKLFF
d_gene: -; v_gene: TRBV6-5; abundance: -; j_gene: TRBJ1-6; CDR3nt: TGTGCCAGCAGACCAGGGACCGTGGAGAATTCACCCCTCCACTTT; CDR3aa: CASRPGTVENSPLHF
d_gene: -; v_gene: TRBV7-9; abundance: -; j_gene: TRBJ1-2; CDR3nt: TGTGCCAGCAGCACGTTACAGGGCGGCTATGGCTACACCTTC; CDR3aa: CASSTLQGGYGYTF
d_gene: -; v_gene: TRBV27; abundance: -; j_gene: TRBJ1-5; CDR3nt: TGTGCCAGCAGTCCTACAGGGCCCTATAGCAATCAGCCCCAGCATTTT; CDR3aa: CASSPTGPYSNQPQHF
d_gene: -; v_gene: TRBV9; abundance: -; j_gene: TRBJ2-7; CDR3nt: TGTGCCAGCAGCCCCTCTCTGTGGGACATCTCCTACGAGCAGTACTTC; CDR3aa: CASSPSLWDISYEQYF
d_gene: -; v_gene: TRBV7-9; abundance: -; j_gene: TRBJ1-2; CDR3nt: TGTGCCAGCACCAATATGCAACAGGGCGGCTACACCTTC; CDR3aa: CASTNMQQGGYTF